This T cell receptor beta chain was captured by sequencing in a study of CDR3 diversity in severe acne. Trimming removed 1 base from V and 2 bases from J, with 8 bases in between. Germline V CDR1 and CDR2: SEHNR, FQNEAQ (reference sequence). The CDR3 extends over 14 amino acids. TCRdb re-derived calls from the PCR reads in MiXCR, one entry per CDR3 protein. The data show fewer than 100,000 distinct CDR3 sequences, with 45% to 60% seen just once and 13% to 15% held by the top ten. The rearrangement uses TRBV7-9 and TRBJ2-5; no clear D. The sequenced sample consisted of blood. This receptor was obtained from a male donor in good health, without acne. CDR3 in DNA: TGTGCCAGCAGCTTAGTGGCAGTTCAAGAGACCCAGTACTTC. This encodes CASSLVAVQETQYF.